The clone carrying this T cell receptor beta chain occurred many times. Its antigen is as yet unknown. The sample comes from a study of response to subunit inactivated influenza vaccine. Regarding the study as a whole: Each seasonal influenza vaccination recruits few new T cells, the authors suggested.

This CDR3 comprises 14 residues. V gave up 2 bases and J gave up 5 bases, with 12 bases separating them. Per the germline V gene, CDR1 is SGHTA and CDR2 is FQGNSA. TCRdb processed the RT-PCR reads anew with MiXCR; each CDR3 protein has one entry. Altogether around 750,000 distinct CDR3 sequences are present, over 20% being singletons, with the ten largest covering 10%. This rearrangement joins TRBV7-2 to TRBJ2-5; D might be TRBD2 (6 bases). Sequenced material: PBMCs from blood, taken 4 to 6 days after vaccination. The TCR originated in a man aged 45-60 years who received an inactivated influenza vaccine. CDR3 loop: CASSLRSGRETQYF. CDR3 sequence (DNA): TGTGCCAGCAGCTTACGCAGCGGGCGGGAGACCCAGTACTTC.